This T cell receptor (beta chain) came from a study of blood T cell repertoires in COVID-19. Study at large: Recovered Cohort 3 donors showed two negative PCRs, clearance, or symptom resolution. Acute and convalescent COVID-19 samples came from the United States, Italy and Spain. PBMCs, B-cell-depleted T cells, or T cells were the source of the cDNA or gDNA that made up the material.

TCRdb's copy holds only in-frame clones and misses some; the assay was immunoSEQ multiplex PCR. The sample lists approximately 360,000 clones; around 87% were seen once. Those enrolled, adults aged roughly 18 to 89 years, came from 20 to 25 US areas. This TCR derives from a man in his forties or fifties in a cohort exposed to, infected with or recovered from COVID-19 (not recorded which). The sequenced sample was PBMCs or T cells enriched from blood (not recorded which).

Written as DNA, the CDR3 is TGCGCCAGCAACCCGGGACTAAACACAGATACGCAGTATTTT. It specifies CASNPGLNTDTQYF. The genes are TRBV5-1 and TRBJ2-3; 7 bases line up with TRBD2. The ends lost 6 bases at V and 2 bases at J; junction bases unmatched: 6. The CDR3 length is 14 residues. The germline V gene has CDR1 SGHRS and CDR2 YFSETQ.